This T cell receptor beta chain was identified in a study of T cell responses to AZD1222 COVID-19 vaccine. Whole-study results and caveats: Baseline antibody screening turned up just six or seven seropositive AZD1222 recipients. Recipients of two AZD1222 doses showed rising Spike-specific TCR breadth and depth.

Of note for this clone: Its antigen is undetermined.

Assay used: immunoSEQ multiplex PCR; TCRdb lists only in-frame clones, some missing. The sample records approximately 110,000 clones, approximately 90% being singletons. The CDR3 runs to 14 residues. Germline CDR1 LGHNT, CDR2 FRNRAP. V was clipped by 5 bases and J by 4 bases; unmatched bases: 3. The chain employs TRBV12-5 and TRBJ2-2, with 8 nucleotides matching TRBD1. This TCR came from an adult in good health. Material: peripheral blood, obtained on day 0 of AZD1222 vaccination. The CDR3 nucleotides read TGTGCTAGTGGTCGACAGGGGCGCACCGGGGAGCTGTTTTTT. Residues: CASGRQGRTGELFF.